The next 31 T cell receptor beta chains were all read from a single sample in a study of spatial heterogeneity in lung cancer (dated by TCRdb to between 2018 and 2020). The protocol used for the library was 5' RACE. TCRdb names NextSeq 500 as the instrument used. TCRdb handled the public reads itself, with Q25 trimming in fastp and clone calling in MiXCR, and kept productive beta chains. Each record represents a unique CDR3 protein, reported with the most common genes and DNA among its rows. This sample is represented by about 100,000 distinct CDR3 sequences; just under 20% of them were singletons. Jointly, the top ten make up 21% of the sample. The time point label on this specimen signifies: blood at routine non-recurrence follow-up after resection. The source was PBMCs, collected at follow-up. The receptor source for this set is a male donor with early-stage non-small cell lung cancer.

The rearrangement joins TRBV14 to TRBJ1-6; D call uncertain. Trimming pared 8 bases from V and 7 bases from J, leaving 15 bases between. This CDR3 contains 14 residues. The germline V gene has CDR1 SGHDN and CDR2 FVKESK. The DNA of the CDR3 is TGTGCCAGCGGCCTTGGTCAGACAAATTCACCCCTCCACTTT. Its translation: CASGLGQTNSPLHF.

V usage is TRBV2 and J usage is TRBJ2-1, with 11 bases identical to TRBD2. Germline V gene data show CDR1 as SNHLY and CDR2 as FYNNEI. V was clipped by 10 bases and J by 7 bases; unmatched bases: 9. CDR3 length: 14 amino acids. The DNA for the CDR3 is TGTGCCACCGACAGACTAGCGGGATTGAATGAGCAGTTCTTC. Its protein product is CATDRLAGLNEQFF.

This clonotype was picked up many times. The V and J genes are TRBV10-3 and TRBJ1-1, with no clear D. Trimming shortened V by 1 base and J by 3 bases, and 12 bases separated the two germline ends. Germline-derived CDR1 and CDR2 are ENHRY and SYGVKD. The CDR3 loop spans 15 amino acids. CDR3 amino acids: CAISEFPMGDTEAFF. CDR3 nucleotide sequence: TGTGCCATCAGTGAGTTCCCGATGGGTGACACTGAAGCTTTCTTT.

CDR3 amino acids: CAGNNLAGGLDNEQFF. Here the CDR3 DNA reads TGTGCCGGCAATAATTTAGCGGGGGGCCTGGACAATGAGCAGTTCTTC. The rearrangement joins TRBV11-2 to TRBJ2-1; 10 bases map to TRBD2. The CDR3 extends over 16 amino acids. J gave up 5 bases and V 11 bases, and 15 bases lay outside the gene matches. The germline CDR1 and CDR2 sequences are SGHAT and FQNNGV.

This clonotype was seen more than once but under ten times. This chain joins TRBV29-1 and TRBJ1-5; D may be TRBD1 (5 bases). The CDR3 has 13 amino acids. V was pared by 2 bases and J by 7 bases, with 12 bases between. Looked up from germline, CDR1 is SQVTM and CDR2 is ANQGSEA. DNA for the CDR3: TGCAGCGTTGAATGGGGACCAGGGCAGCCCCAGCATTTT. Residues: CSVEWGPGQPQHF.

The V call is TRBV30, the J call TRBJ1-4; D gene unclear. V was shortened by 8 bases and J by 4 bases, with 14 bases between the two germline ends. The CDR3 has 13 amino acids. Germline CDR1 GTSNPN, CDR2 SVGIG (reference sequence). DNA for the CDR3: TGTGCCGGCCATCGGGCTGGTAATGAAAAACTGTTTTTT. The encoded protein is CAGHRAGNEKLFF.

This clonotype was observed a single time. V usage is TRBV14 and J usage is TRBJ2-2; no firm D call. The germline V gene encodes CDR1 SGHDN and CDR2 FVKESK. The CDR3 is 12 residues long. The V end lost 3 bases, the J end lost 7 bases, and 6 bases lay between the germline ends. The CDR3 reads CASSHRNGELFF. CDR3 DNA: TGTGCCAGCAGCCACCGGAACGGGGAGCTGTTTTTT.

In this sample, this clonotype turned up a few times. This rearrangement joins TRBV4-1 to TRBJ2-3; no definite D call. The V and J ends lost 1 base and 5 bases respectively, with 7 bases between them. Germline V gene data show CDR1 as MGHRA and CDR2 as YSYEKL. CDR3 length: 13 amino acids. CDR3 region: CASSQGWGDTQYF. CDR3 sequence (DNA): TGCGCCAGCAGCCAAGGTTGGGGAGATACGCAGTATTTT.

This clonotype was seen a few times. The chain combines TRBV27 with TRBJ2-5, with 9 bases lining up with TRBD1. The CDR3 is 15 amino acids. Trimming cost V 3 bases and J 1 base; bases outside gene matches: 3. Germline V gene lookup returns CDR1 MNHEY and CDR2 SMNVEV (reference sequence). The CDR3 DNA sequence: TGTGCCAGCAGTTTCCCGGACAGGGGCCAAGAGACCCAGTACTTC. It encodes CASSFPDRGQETQYF.

This clonotype has just a few counts. The CDR3 coding sequence is TGTGCCAGTAGTAGACTAGCGGGAAATACAGATACGCAGTATTTT. Translating gives CASSRLAGNTDTQYF. This sequence joins TRBV19 and TRBJ2-3; 11 bases fit TRBD2. Trimming cost V 4 bases and J 3 bases; bases outside gene matches: 3. This CDR3 has 15 amino acids. From germline, CDR1 is LNHDA and CDR2 SQIVND (reference sequence).

This clonotype occurred a few times. V and J are TRBV29-1 and TRBJ2-1, with TRBD2 matching over 11 bases. Trimming at V came to 4 bases and at J to 1 base, leaving 6 bases not matched to a gene. The CDR3 spans 16 residues. Per germline, CDR1 SQVTM and CDR2 ANQGSEA. Here the CDR3 DNA reads TGCAGCGTTGGGGGACTAGCGGATATTTCCTACAATGAGCAGTTCTTC. Its protein product is CSVGGLADISYNEQFF.

The chain couples TRBV6-5 to TRBJ2-7, with D perhaps assigned TRBD1 or TRBD2 (5 bases each). The length of the CDR3 is 15 residues. Germline CDR1 is MNHEY and CDR2 is SVGAGI. V was trimmed by 4 bases and J by 2 bases, leaving 15 bases between them. The CDR3 nucleotides read TGTGCCAGCAGTTTCCGGGACGGCCGGACCTACGAGCAGTACTTC. Its protein product is CASSFRDGRTYEQYF.

The genes are TRBV24-1 and TRBJ2-5, with D perhaps matching TRBD1 or TRBD2 (5 bases each). Between the trimmed V and J ends, which lost 1 base and 4 bases, there was a span of 12 bases. The CDR3 extends over 15 amino acids. The V gene's germline CDR1 is KGHDR and CDR2 SFDVKD. CDR3 DNA sequence: TGTGCCACCAGTGATTTCGGGACGCCCCGAGAGACCCAGTACTTC. Amino acids: CATSDFGTPRETQYF.

The gene calls are TRBV29-1 and TRBJ2-6; D is uncertain. The CDR3 is 13 residues long. Trimming took 6 bases from V and 4 from J, leaving 10 bases between them. CDR1 SQVTM and CDR2 ANQGSEA come from the germline V gene. CDR3 in amino acids: CSVGPEGANVLTF. The CDR3 DNA is TGCAGCGTGGGCCCAGAGGGGGCCAACGTCCTGACTTTC. Based on the CDR3 plus reference TRBV29-1 and TRBJ2-6, the full variable domain is SAVISQKPSRDICQRGTSLTIQCQVDSQVTMMFWYRQQPGQSLTLIATANQGSEATYESGFVIDKFPISRPNLTFSTLTVSNMSPEDSSIYLCSVGPEGANVLTFGAGSRLTVL.

This clonotype was found a few times. The chain is built from TRBV20-1 and TRBJ1-2, with TRBD1 matching 11 bases. With 5 bases clipped from V and 8 bases from J, the junction kept 4 bases outside the gene matches. The CDR3 covers 12 residues. Germline CDR1 and CDR2: DFQATT and SNEGSKA (reference sequence). The CDR3 spells CSAWTGGKGYTF. Written as DNA, the CDR3 is TGCAGTGCTTGGACAGGGGGCAAAGGCTACACCTTC.

The chain uses TRBV4-1 and TRBJ1-6; 7 nucleotides match TRBD1. Germline V lookup: CDR1 MGHRA, CDR2 YSYEKL. Unmatched junction bases numbered 5, after V lost 2 bases and J lost 7 bases. The CDR3 consists of 15 residues. CDR3: CASSQFDRENSPLHF. CDR3 nucleotide sequence: TGCGCCAGCAGCCAATTCGACAGGGAAAATTCACCCCTCCACTTT.

This clonotype was picked up a small number of times. The chain recombines TRBV19 with TRBJ2-3, with D tentatively TRBD1 or TRBD2 (6 bases each). The CDR3 consists of 13 residues. The V end was cut by 7 bases, the J end by 6 bases, with 14 bases between. CDR1 LNHDA and CDR2 SQIVND come from the germline V gene (reference sequence). CDR3 protein: CASTEGGRDTQYF. The CDR3 DNA reads as TGTGCCAGTACTGAGGGGGGCCGGGATACGCAGTATTTT.

This clonotype was recorded a few times. Mismatch with germline at one junction end may stem from a read error. The chain combines TRBV7-2 with TRBJ1-5; 7 positions agree with TRBD1. The CDR3 runs to 16 residues. Per the germline V gene, CDR1 is SGHTA and CDR2 is FQGNSA. The CDR3 reads CVSSPSWTGGNQPQHF. For the CDR3, the DNA is TGTGTCAGCAGCCCCTCATGGACAGGTGGAAATCAGCCCCAGCATTTT.

This clonotype was detected a few times. This rearrangement joins TRBV3-1 to TRBJ2-7; the match to TRBD2 covers 8 bases. This CDR3 is built from 15 residues. J lost 6 bases, V lost 0 bases, and 7 bases had no gene match. The germline V gene has CDR1 LGHDT and CDR2 YNNKEL (reference sequence). The CDR3 DNA reads TGTGCCAGCAGCCAAGATCCGGGAGGGCCTGGCGAGCAGTACTTC. Its protein is CASSQDPGGPGEQYF.

The chain joins TRBV4-3 to TRBJ1-6; 8 nucleotides line up with TRBD1. Germline CDR1 is LGHNA and CDR2 is YSLEER. This CDR3 contains 17 residues. The junction had 10 bases not matched to a gene; V was cut back by 2 bases and J by 7 bases. CDR3 protein: CASSQLPRDRFNSPLHF. The DNA for the CDR3 is TGCGCCAGCAGCCAACTCCCCCGGGACAGGTTCAATTCACCCCTCCACTTT.

The V call is TRBV27, the J call TRBJ2-3; the D call may be TRBD1 or TRBD2 (7 bases each). V lost 5 bases to trimming and J lost 2 bases, with 11 bases between them. From germline, CDR1 is MNHEY and CDR2 SMNVEV (reference sequence). The CDR3 covers 14 residues. CDR3 nucleotide sequence: TGTGCCAGCAGTCCAGGGGGGGTCACAGATACGCAGTATTTT. It codes for CASSPGGVTDTQYF.

This clonotype was counted between two and nine times. V gene TRBV7-2 combines with J gene TRBJ2-1; D is ambiguous. This CDR3 has 13 residues. V gave up 5 bases and J gave up 9 bases, with 14 bases separating them. In germline, CDR1 is SGHTA, CDR2 FQGNSA. CDR3 nucleotides: TGTGCCAGCAGCCGTAACTCCGGCCGTGAGCAGTTCTTC. Amino acids: CASSRNSGREQFF.

This clonotype was seen more than once but under ten times. The chain employs TRBV5-4 and TRBJ1-6; a possible D gene is TRBD1 (6 bases). The CDR3 runs 15 residues. Looked up from germline, CDR1 is SGHNT and CDR2 is YYREEE (reference sequence). Trimming took off 0 bases at V and 9 bases at J, with 13 bases between the two ends. The CDR3 region is CASSLEQGGSSPLHF. DNA for the CDR3: TGTGCCAGCAGCTTGGAACAGGGCGGCAGTTCACCCCTCCACTTT.

This clonotype has more than one count but fewer than ten. The J gene is TRBJ2-1, the V gene TRBV11-2; D perhaps matches TRBD2 (5 bases). Trimming took off 4 bases at V and 11 bases at J, with 12 bases between the two ends. CDR1 and CDR2 from the germline V gene are SGHAT and FQNNGV. The CDR3 runs 12 residues. The CDR3 sequence: CASSWEQRKQFF. Written as DNA, the CDR3 is TGTGCCAGCAGCTGGGAGCAGCGGAAGCAGTTCTTC.

This clonotype appeared a few times. The V and J genes are TRBV2 and TRBJ2-6, with unresolved D. Per germline, CDR1 SNHLY and CDR2 FYNNEI. CDR3 size: 12 residues. V shed 7 bases and J shed 1 base, with 2 bases lying between them. The CDR3 is CASKSGANVLTF. CDR3 bases: TGTGCCAGCAAATCTGGGGCCAACGTCCTGACTTTC.

This clonotype turned up a few times. The chain employs TRBV7-9 and TRBJ1-4; 11 nucleotides line up with TRBD1. CDR1 is SEHNR and CDR2 is FQNEAQ in the germline V gene (reference sequence). The CDR3 extends over 17 amino acids. The J segment lost 6 bases and the V segment lost 5 bases, leaving 11 bases of the junction unmatched. The CDR3, as DNA: TGTGCCAGCAGCCCTCGGACAGGGGGCGCAGGGGATGAAAAACTGTTTTTT. This sequence encodes CASSPRTGGAGDEKLFF.

This clonotype was observed a few times. This chain links TRBV5-1 with TRBJ2-4; the D gene could be TRBD1 or TRBD2 (7 bases each). Germline values: CDR1 SGHRS, CDR2 YFSETQ. The CDR3 runs to 16 residues. V lost 4 bases and J lost 7, with 21 bases in between. The CDR3 region is CASSDEPGGGWNIQYF. In nucleotides, the CDR3 is TGCGCCAGCAGCGACGAACCAGGGGGAGGGTGGAACATTCAGTACTTC.

This clonotype has a count of ten or more. The chain carries TRBV18 and TRBJ2-1, with 12 bases aligning to TRBD2. The J segment lost 9 bases and the V segment lost 2 bases, leaving 5 bases of the junction unmatched. CDR1 is KGHSH and CDR2 is LQKENI in the germline V gene. CDR3 length: 15 residues. The CDR3 sequence: CASSPRPSGGGEQFF. CDR3 DNA sequence: TGTGCCAGCTCACCAAGGCCTAGCGGGGGGGGTGAGCAGTTCTTC.

V is TRBV2 and J is TRBJ1-4; 7 positions match TRBD1. Germline CDR1 reads SNHLY; CDR2 reads FYNNEI. The CDR3 covers 14 residues. The trim removed 6 bases at V and 6 bases at J, leaving 7 bases unmatched. CDR3 in amino acids: CASSGDSEHEKLFF. CDR3 in DNA: TGTGCCAGCAGCGGGGACAGCGAACATGAAAAACTGTTTTTT.

This sequence joins TRBV3-1 and TRBJ1-3; D is possibly TRBD1 (6 bases). Germline V gene sequence: CDR1 LGHDT, CDR2 YNNKEL (reference sequence). With 4 bases removed from V and 3 bases from J, the gap between germline ends came to 13 bases. The CDR3 contains 15 residues. CDR3 in amino acids: CASSRRGENGNTIYF. CDR3 nucleotides: TGTGCCAGCAGCCGCAGGGGCGAAAATGGAAACACCATATATTTT.

This clonotype was observed a few times. The chain recombines TRBV4-3 with TRBJ2-7; D not resolved. Germline lookup yields CDR1 LGHNA and CDR2 YSLEER. There are 15 residues in the CDR3. Trimming took off 0 bases at V and 5 bases at J, with 14 bases between the two ends. CDR3 coding DNA: TGCGCCAGCAGCCAAGAAGGGCAGCTTTCCCACGAGCAGTACGTC. It is translated as CASSQEGQLSHEQYV.